The 11 T cell receptor beta chains below come from one sample, sequenced in a study of T-cell memory formation after mild COVID-19 (dated by TCRdb to 2020 to 2023). Library generation was performed with 5' RACE. For sequencing, an Illumina NovaSeq 6000 was employed. TCRdb itself trimmed the public reads at Q25 with fastp, ran MiXCR and retained productive beta chains. Rows merge per CDR3 protein into single entries with the most common DNA and genes. Recorded for this sample are about 430,000 distinct CDR3 sequences; approximately 19% of them occurred a single time. The biggest ten clones account for roughly 21% of the sample. Source material: PBMCs or a T cell subset sorted from them (not recorded which). The source of these receptors is a young man who had mild COVID-19 (a few samples of this study predate the infection). The sample titles of this study are shuffled in the database, so cell type and time point are left out; the donor was told from shared clones.

The genes are TRBV4-2 and TRBJ1-5; D is uncertain. With 2 bases removed from V and 11 bases from J, the gap between germline ends came to 19 bases. Germline V CDR1 and CDR2: LGHNA, YNFKEQ. The CDR3 spans 15 residues. The CDR3 DNA reads as TGTGCCAGCAGCCAACAGCTCGGGTCTTTCCAGGCCCAGCATTTT. The encoded protein is CASSQQLGSFQAQHF.

This clonotype has only a few counts. V and J are TRBV5-1 and TRBJ2-5; TRBD1 might be the D (5 bases). This CDR3 comprises 15 residues. Germline CDR1 is SGHRS and CDR2 is YFSETQ. The V end was cut by 0 bases, the J end by 3 bases, with 12 bases between. CDR3 nucleotides: TGCGCCAGCAGCTTGGACGGTGGCAGGGAAGAGACCCAGTACTTC. Its translation: CASSLDGGREETQYF.

This chain connects TRBV25-1 to TRBJ2-6; 7 nucleotides line up with TRBD1. Germline V gene lookup returns CDR1 MGHDK and CDR2 SYGVNS. V dropped 5 bases and J dropped 2; count of bases not matched to a gene: 15. CDR3 size: 19 residues. The DNA of the CDR3 is TGTGCCAGCAGTCCCTCCCCAGGACAGGTCCCGGCTGGGGCCAACGTCCTGACTTTC. Translating gives CASSPSPGQVPAGANVLTF.

This clonotype has ten or more counts. This chain links TRBV6-5 with TRBJ2-7; 7 bases fit TRBD2. Germline CDR1 reads MNHEY; CDR2 reads SVGAGI. The trim removed 0 bases at V and 4 bases at J, leaving 0 bases unmatched. The CDR3 sequence is 13 residues long. CDR3 sequence (DNA): TGTGCCAGCAGTTACTCGCGGGGGTACGAGCAGTACGTC. Its protein is CASSYSRGYEQYV.

This clonotype has only a few counts. The chain couples TRBV11-2 to TRBJ2-3, with 7 bases fitting TRBD1. The V gene's germline CDR1 is SGHAT and CDR2 FQNNGV. J was trimmed by 4 bases and V by 3 bases; bases with no gene match: 7. The CDR3 is 15 residues long. For the CDR3, the DNA is TGTGCCAGCAGCTTCGCAGGGGGTTCGGCAGATACGCAGTATTTT. It codes for CASSFAGGSADTQYF.

V and J are TRBV28 and TRBJ2-7, with 7 bases aligning to TRBD1. From germline, CDR1 is MDHEN and CDR2 SYDVKM. CDR3 size: 17 residues. The V and J ends lost 4 bases and 3 bases, in that order; junction bases with no gene match: 15. In nucleotides, the CDR3 is TGTGCCAGCAGTTCCGAATCCGACCTCTCAGGGGGCTACGAGCAGTACGTC. It specifies CASSSESDLSGGYEQYV.

This clonotype showed up just a few times. The chain recombines TRBV18 with TRBJ2-4, with 7 bases matching TRBD1. Germline loops: CDR1 KGHSH, CDR2 LQKENI. V trimming: 8 bases; J trimming: 2 bases; junction bases outside the gene matches: 12. The CDR3 spans 16 residues. In nucleotides, the CDR3 is TGTGCCAGCCGCCACCGGGACAGTCTTACCAAAAACATTCAGTACTTC. Its protein is CASRHRDSLTKNIQYF.

This clonotype appeared a few times. V and J are TRBV19 and TRBJ1-1; no clear D gene. The CDR3 has 13 residues. V gave up 3 bases and J gave up 1 base, with 6 bases separating them. Germline CDR1 reads LNHDA; CDR2 reads SQIVND (reference sequence). Here the CDR3 DNA reads TGTGCCAGTAGTATGGTTCCGAACACTGAAGCTTTCTTT. Translated, it gives CASSMVPNTEAFF.

This clonotype turned up a few times. The gene calls are TRBV19 and TRBJ1-5; tentative D call: TRBD1 (5 bases). The CDR3 runs 14 residues. Germline V lookup: CDR1 LNHDA, CDR2 SQIVND (reference sequence). Trimming pared 5 bases from V and 7 bases from J, leaving 15 bases between. The CDR3 region has the DNA TGTGCCAGTAGTCCCAGGGATGAAAGGCAGCCCCAGCATTTT. Protein product: CASSPRDERQPQHF.

This clonotype was counted a few times. The rearrangement joins TRBV6-5 to TRBJ2-7; D is unresolved. The V and J ends lost 3 bases and 1 base respectively, with 10 bases between them. The V gene's germline CDR1 is MNHEY and CDR2 SVGAGI. The CDR3 is 14 amino acids. The CDR3 loop is CASSYSVGSYEQYF. The CDR3 coding sequence is TGTGCCAGCAGTTATTCCGTTGGTTCCTACGAGCAGTACTTC.

CDR3 bases: TGCGCCAGCAGCTCCGGAAGTACAGGGAGGGTCACTGAAGCTTTCTTT. As protein: CASSSGSTGRVTEAFF. The J gene is TRBJ1-1, the V gene TRBV5-1; D possibly corresponds to TRBD1 (6 bases). From germline, CDR1 is SGHRS and CDR2 YFSETQ. V lost 3 bases and J 4 bases, leaving 19 bases between the germline ends. This CDR3 has 16 residues.